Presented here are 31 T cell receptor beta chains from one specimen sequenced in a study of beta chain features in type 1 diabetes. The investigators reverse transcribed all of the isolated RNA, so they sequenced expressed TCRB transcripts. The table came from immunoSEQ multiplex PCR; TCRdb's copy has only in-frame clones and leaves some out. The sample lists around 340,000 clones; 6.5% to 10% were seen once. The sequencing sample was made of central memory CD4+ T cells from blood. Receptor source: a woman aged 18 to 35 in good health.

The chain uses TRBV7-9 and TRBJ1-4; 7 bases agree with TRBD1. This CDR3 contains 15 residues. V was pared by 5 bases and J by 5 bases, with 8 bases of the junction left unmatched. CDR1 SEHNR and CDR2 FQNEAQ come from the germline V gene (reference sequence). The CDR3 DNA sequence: TGTGCCAGCAGCGCGACCGGGACAGCGAATGAAAAACTGTTTTTT. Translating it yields CASSATGTANEKLFF.

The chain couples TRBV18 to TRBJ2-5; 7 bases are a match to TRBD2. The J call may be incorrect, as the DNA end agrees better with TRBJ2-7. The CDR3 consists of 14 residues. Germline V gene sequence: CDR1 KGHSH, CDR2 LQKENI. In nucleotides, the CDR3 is TGTGCCAGCTCACCTGGGAGGGGAGGCGACGAGCAGTACTTC. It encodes CASSPGRGGDEQYF.

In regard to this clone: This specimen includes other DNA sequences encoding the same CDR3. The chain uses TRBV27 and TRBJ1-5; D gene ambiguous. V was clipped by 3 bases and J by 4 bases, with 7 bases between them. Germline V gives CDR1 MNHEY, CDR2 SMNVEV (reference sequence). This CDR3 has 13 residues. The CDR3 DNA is TGTGCCAGCAGTTTTAGAAGGAATCAGCCCCAGCATTTT. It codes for CASSFRRNQPQHF.

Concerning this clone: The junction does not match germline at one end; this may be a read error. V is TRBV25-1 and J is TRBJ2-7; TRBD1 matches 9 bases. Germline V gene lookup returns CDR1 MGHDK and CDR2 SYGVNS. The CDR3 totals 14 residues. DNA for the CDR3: TGTGCCAGCAGCCCGGGACAGGGCTCCCACGAGCAGTACTTC. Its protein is CASSPGQGSHEQYF.

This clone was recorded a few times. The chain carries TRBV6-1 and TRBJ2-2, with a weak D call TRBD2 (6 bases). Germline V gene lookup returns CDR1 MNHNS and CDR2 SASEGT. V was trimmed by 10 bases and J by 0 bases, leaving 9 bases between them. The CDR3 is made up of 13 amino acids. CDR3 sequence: CATSDPNTGELFF. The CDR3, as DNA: TGTGCCACTAGCGACCCGAACACCGGGGAGCTGTTTTTT.

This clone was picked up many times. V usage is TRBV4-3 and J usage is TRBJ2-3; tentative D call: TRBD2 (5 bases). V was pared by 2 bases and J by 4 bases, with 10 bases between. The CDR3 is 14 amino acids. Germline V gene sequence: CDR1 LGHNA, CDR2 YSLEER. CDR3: CASSQSTSADTQYF. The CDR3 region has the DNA TGCGCCAGCAGCCAATCCACTAGTGCAGATACGCAGTATTTT.

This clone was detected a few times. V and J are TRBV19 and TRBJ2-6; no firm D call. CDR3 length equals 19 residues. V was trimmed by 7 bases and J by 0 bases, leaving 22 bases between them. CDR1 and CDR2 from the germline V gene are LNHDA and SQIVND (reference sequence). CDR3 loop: CASKDRAGVYHSGANVLTF. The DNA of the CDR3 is TGTGCCAGTAAGGACCGGGCTGGGGTGTACCACTCTGGGGCCAACGTCCTGACTTTC.

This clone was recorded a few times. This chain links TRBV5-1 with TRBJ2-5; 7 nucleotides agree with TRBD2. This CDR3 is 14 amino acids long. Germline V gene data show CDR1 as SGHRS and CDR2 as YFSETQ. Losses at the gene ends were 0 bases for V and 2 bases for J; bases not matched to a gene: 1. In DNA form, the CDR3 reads TGCGCCAGCAGCTTGGGCGGGGGACAAGAGACCCAGTACTTC. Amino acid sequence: CASSLGGGQETQYF.

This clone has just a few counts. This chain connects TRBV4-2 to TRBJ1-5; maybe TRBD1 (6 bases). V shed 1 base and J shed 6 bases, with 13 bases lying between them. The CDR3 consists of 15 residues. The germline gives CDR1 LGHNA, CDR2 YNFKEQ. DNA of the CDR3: TGTGCCAGCAGCCAAGTCCAACAGGGAGGTCAGCCCCAGCATTTT. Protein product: CASSQVQQGGQPQHF.

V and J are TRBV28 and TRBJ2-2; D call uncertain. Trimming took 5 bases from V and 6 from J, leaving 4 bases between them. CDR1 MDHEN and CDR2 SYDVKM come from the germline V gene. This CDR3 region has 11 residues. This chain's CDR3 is CASSIPGELFF. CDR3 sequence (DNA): TGTGCCAGCAGTATCCCCGGGGAGCTGTTTTTT.

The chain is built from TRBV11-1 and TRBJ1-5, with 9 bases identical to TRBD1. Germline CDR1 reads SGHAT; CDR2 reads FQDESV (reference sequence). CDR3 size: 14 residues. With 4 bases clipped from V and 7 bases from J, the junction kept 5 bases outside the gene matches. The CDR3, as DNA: TGTGCCAGCAGCTCCGGGACAGGGTACCAGCCCCAGCATTTT. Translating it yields CASSSGTGYQPQHF.

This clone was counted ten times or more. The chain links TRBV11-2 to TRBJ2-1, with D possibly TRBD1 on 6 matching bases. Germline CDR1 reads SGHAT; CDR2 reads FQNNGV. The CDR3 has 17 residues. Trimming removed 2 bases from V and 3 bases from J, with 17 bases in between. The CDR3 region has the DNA TGTGCCAGCAGCTTAACCCCGGCAGGGGTGGTCTACAATGAGCAGTTCTTC. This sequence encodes CASSLTPAGVVYNEQFF.

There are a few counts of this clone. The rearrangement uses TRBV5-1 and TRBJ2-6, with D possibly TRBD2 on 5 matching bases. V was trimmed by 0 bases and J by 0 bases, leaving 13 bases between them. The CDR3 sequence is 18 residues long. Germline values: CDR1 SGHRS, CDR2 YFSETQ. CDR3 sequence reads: CASSLDEGWASGANVLTF. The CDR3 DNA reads TGCGCCAGCAGCTTGGATGAGGGCTGGGCCTCTGGGGCCAACGTCCTGACTTTC.

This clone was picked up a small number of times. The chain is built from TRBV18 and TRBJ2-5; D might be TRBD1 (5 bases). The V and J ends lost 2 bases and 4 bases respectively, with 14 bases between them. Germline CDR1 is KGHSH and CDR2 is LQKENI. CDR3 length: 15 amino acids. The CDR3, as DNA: TGTGCCAGCTCACCAATCGGTACAGGCCGAGAGACCCAGTACTTC. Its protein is CASSPIGTGRETQYF.

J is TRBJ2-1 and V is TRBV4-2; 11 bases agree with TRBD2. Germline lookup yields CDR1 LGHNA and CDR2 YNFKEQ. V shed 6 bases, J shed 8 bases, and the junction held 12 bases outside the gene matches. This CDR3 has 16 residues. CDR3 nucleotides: TGTGCCAGCAGTCGTGGGGGTACTAGCGGGAGCTATGAGCAGTTCTTC. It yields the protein CASSRGGTSGSYEQFF.

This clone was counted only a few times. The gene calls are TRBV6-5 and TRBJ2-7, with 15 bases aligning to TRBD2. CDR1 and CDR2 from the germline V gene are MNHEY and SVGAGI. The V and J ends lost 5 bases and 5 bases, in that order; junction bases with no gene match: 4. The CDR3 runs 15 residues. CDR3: CASSGGTSGRNEQYF. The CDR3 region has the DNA TGTGCCAGCAGTGGTGGGACTAGCGGGAGGAACGAGCAGTACTTC.

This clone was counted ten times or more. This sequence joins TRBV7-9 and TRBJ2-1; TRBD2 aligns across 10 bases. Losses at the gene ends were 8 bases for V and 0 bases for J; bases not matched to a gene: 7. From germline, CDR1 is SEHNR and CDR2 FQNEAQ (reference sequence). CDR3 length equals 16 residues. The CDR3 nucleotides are TGTGCCAGCGGCCGACTAGCGGGCAGCTCCTACAATGAGCAGTTCTTC. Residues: CASGRLAGSSYNEQFF.

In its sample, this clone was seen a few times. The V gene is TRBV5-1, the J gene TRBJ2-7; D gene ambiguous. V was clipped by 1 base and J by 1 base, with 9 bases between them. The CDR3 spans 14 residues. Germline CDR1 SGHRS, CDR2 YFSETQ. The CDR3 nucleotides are TGCGCCAGCAGCTTGTCCCCGGATTCCTACGAGCAGTACTTC. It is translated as CASSLSPDSYEQYF.

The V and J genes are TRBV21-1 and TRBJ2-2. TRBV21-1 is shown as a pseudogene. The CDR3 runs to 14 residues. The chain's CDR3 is CASSHVPDTGELFF. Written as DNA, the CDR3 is TGTGCCAGCAGCCACGTCCCGGATACCGGGGAGCTGTTTTTT.

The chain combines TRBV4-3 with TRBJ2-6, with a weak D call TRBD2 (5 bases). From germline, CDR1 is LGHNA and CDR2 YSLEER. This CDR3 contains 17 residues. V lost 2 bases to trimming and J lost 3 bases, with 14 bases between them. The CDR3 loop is CASSQQDSALGANVLTF. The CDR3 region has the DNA TGCGCCAGCAGCCAACAGGACTCCGCTCTTGGGGCCAACGTCCTGACTTTC.

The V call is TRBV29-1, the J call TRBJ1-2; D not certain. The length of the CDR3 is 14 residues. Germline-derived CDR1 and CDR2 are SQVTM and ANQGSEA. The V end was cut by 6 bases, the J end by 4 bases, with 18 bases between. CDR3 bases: TGCAGCGTAGAAACCGGGGTCGGAGGCTATGGCTACACCTTC. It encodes CSVETGVGGYGYTF.

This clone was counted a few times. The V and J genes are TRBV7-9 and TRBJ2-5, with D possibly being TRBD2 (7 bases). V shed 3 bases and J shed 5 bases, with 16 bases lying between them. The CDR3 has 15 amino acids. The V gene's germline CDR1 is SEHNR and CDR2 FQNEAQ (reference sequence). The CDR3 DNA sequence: TGTGCCAGCAGCTTGGGCGGGGGCCCTTTCGAGACCCAGTACTTC. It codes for CASSLGGGPFETQYF.

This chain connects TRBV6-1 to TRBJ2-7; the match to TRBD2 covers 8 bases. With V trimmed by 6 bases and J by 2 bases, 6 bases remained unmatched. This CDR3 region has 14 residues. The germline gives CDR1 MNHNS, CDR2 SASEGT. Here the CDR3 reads CASRLADYTYEQYF. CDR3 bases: TGTGCCAGCAGACTAGCGGACTATACCTACGAGCAGTACTTC.

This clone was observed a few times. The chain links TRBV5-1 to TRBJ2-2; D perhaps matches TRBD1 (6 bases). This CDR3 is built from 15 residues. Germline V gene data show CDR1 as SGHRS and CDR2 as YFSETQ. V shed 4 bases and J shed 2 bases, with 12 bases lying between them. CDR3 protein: CASSVLTGNTGELFF. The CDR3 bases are TGCGCCAGCAGCGTGTTGACAGGCAACACCGGGGAGCTGTTTTTT.

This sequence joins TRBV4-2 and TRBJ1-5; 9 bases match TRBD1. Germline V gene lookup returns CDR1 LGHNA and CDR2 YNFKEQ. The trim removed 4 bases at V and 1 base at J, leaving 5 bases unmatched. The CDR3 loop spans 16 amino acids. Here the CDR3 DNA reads TGTGCCAGCAGCCTCGGACAGGGGAAAAGCAATCAGCCCCAGCATTTT. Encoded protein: CASSLGQGKSNQPQHF.

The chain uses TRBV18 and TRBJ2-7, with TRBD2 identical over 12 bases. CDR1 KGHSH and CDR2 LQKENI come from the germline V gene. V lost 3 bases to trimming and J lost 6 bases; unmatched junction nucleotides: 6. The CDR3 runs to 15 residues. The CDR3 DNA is TGTGCCAGCTCACCCGCTAGCGGGAGGGCCTCCGAGCAGTACTTC. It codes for CASSPASGRASEQYF.

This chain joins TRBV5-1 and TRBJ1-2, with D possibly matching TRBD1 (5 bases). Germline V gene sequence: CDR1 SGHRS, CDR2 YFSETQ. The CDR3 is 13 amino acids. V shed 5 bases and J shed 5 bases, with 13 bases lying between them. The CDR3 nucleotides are TGCGCCAGCAGGGGACCGACGAAGTATGGCTACACCTTC. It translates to CASRGPTKYGYTF. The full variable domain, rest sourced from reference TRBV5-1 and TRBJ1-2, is KAGVTQTPRYLIKTRGQQVTLSCSPISGHRSVSWYQQTPGQGLQFLFEYFSETQRNKGNFPGRFSGRQFSNSRSEMNVSTLELGDSALYLCASRGPTKYGYTFGSGTRLTVV.

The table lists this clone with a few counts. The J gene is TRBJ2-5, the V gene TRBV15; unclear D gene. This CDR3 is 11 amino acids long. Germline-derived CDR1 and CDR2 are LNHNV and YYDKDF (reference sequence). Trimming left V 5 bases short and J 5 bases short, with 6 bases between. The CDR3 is CATSLRETQYF. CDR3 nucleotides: TGTGCCACCAGCTTAAGGGAGACCCAGTACTTC. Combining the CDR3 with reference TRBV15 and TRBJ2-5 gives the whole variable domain DAMVIQNPRYQVTQFGKPVTLSCSQTLNHNVMYWYQQKSSQAPKLLFHYYDKDFNNEADTPDNFQSRRPNTSFCFLDIRSPGLGDTAMYLCATSLRETQYFGPGTRLLVL.

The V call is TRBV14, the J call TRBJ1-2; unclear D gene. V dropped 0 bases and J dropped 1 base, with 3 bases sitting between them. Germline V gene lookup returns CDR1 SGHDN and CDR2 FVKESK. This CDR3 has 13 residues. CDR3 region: CASSQDLNYGYTF. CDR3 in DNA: TGTGCCAGCAGCCAAGACCTTAACTATGGCTACACCTTC.

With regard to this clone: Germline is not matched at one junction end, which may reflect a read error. Here the CDR3 DNA reads TGCGCCAGCAGCCAAGATATGGCGGGAGCATTCTACGAGCAGTACTTC. As protein: CASSQDMAGAFYEQYF. The chain is built from TRBV5-5 and TRBJ2-7, with TRBD2 matching over 7 bases. Germline V lookup: CDR1 SGHKS, CDR2 YYEKEE (reference sequence). The CDR3 covers 16 residues.

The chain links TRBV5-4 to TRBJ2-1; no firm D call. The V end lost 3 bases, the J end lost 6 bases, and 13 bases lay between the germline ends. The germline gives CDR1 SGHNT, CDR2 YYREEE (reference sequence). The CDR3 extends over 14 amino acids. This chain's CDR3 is CASSSWQDSNEQFF. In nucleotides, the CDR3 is TGTGCCAGCAGCTCGTGGCAGGATTCCAATGAGCAGTTCTTC.